One sample yielded the 20 T cell receptor beta chains listed below, sequenced in a study of T cells after yellow fever vaccination. TCRdb reprocessed the 5' RACE reads via MiXCR and lists one record per CDR3 protein. The table lists roughly 520,000 distinct CDR3 sequences, 21% of them singletons. The specimen was PBMCs, collected about 20 days after the first yellow fever vaccination. Receptors were obtained from a man younger than 30 who received the YFV17D yellow fever vaccine.

CDR3 DNA: TGTGCCAGCAGCCAAGTGCGGGGGGCTAGTCAAGAGACCCAGTACTTC. Translating it yields CASSQVRGASQETQYF. The chain employs TRBV14 and TRBJ2-5, with 8 bases aligning to TRBD2. V lost 1 base, J lost 2 bases, and 6 bases stayed unmatched. The CDR3 contains 16 residues. Germline CDR1 is SGHDN and CDR2 is FVKESK.

The CDR3 region is CASKTPWDGNNEQFF. In DNA, the CDR3 is TGTGCCAGCAAAACCCCGTGGGACGGTAACAATGAGCAGTTCTTC. The rearrangement uses TRBV6-2 or TRBV6-3 and TRBJ2-1, with D perhaps matching TRBD1 or TRBD2 (5 bases each). The V end lost 7 bases, the J end lost 5 bases, and 18 bases lay between the germline ends. There are 15 residues in the CDR3. Germline lookup yields CDR1 MNHEY and CDR2 SVGEGT.

In DNA, the CDR3 is TGTGCCAGCAGCTTCGGGGGCTTCTACGAGCAGTACGTC. This sequence encodes CASSFGGFYEQYV. The chain couples TRBV7-2 to TRBJ2-7; D assignment may be TRBD1 or TRBD2 (6 bases each). This CDR3 contains 13 residues. Trimming took off 3 bases at V and 3 bases at J, with 9 bases between the two ends. The V gene's germline CDR1 is SGHTA and CDR2 FQGNSA.

V and J are TRBV30 and TRBJ2-3, with 12 bases fitting TRBD2. The CDR3 has 17 amino acids. Germline CDR1 reads GTSNPN; CDR2 reads SVGIG (reference sequence). V was pared by 4 bases and J by 4 bases, with 12 bases of the junction left unmatched. The CDR3 loop is CAWTRLAGAPRADTQYF. As DNA, the CDR3 is TGTGCCTGGACCCGACTAGCGGGGGCCCCTCGGGCAGATACGCAGTATTTT.

J is TRBJ1-1 and V is TRBV12-3 or TRBV12-4; D not resolved. With 3 bases removed from V and 1 base from J, the gap between germline ends came to 12 bases. There are 15 residues in the CDR3. The CDR3 nucleotides are TGTGCCAGCAGTTTCCCGCTCGACGGGAACACTGAAGCTTTCTTT. It yields the protein CASSFPLDGNTEAFF.

The chain combines TRBV20-1 with TRBJ1-1; D not resolved. Trimming stripped 3 bases from V and 1 base from J, with 6 bases between. The CDR3 is 12 amino acids. The germline CDR1 and CDR2 sequences are DFQATT and SNEGSKA (reference sequence). The DNA of the CDR3 is TGCAGTGCTAGGTGGGAGAACACTGAAGCTTTCTTT. Encoded protein: CSARWENTEAFF.

This clonotype turned up a few times. The chain is built from TRBV4-1 and TRBJ2-1; 7 nucleotides line up with TRBD2. CDR3 length equals 15 residues. Unmatched junction bases numbered 2, after V lost 1 base and J lost 2 bases. Germline V lookup: CDR1 MGHRA, CDR2 YSYEKL. CDR3 nucleotide sequence: TGCGCCAGCAGCCAAGGCGGGGGAACCTACAATGAGCAGTTCTTC. The encoded protein is CASSQGGGTYNEQFF.

This clonotype appeared a few times. V gene TRBV9 combines with J gene TRBJ2-2, with TRBD1 matching 10 bases. The length of the CDR3 is 16 residues. From germline, CDR1 is SGDLS and CDR2 YYNGEE. J lost 3 bases, V lost 2 bases, and 4 bases had no gene match. The CDR3 here is CASSVSGTGDTGELFF. The CDR3 DNA is TGTGCCAGCAGCGTCTCCGGGACAGGGGACACCGGGGAGCTGTTTTTT.

The chain uses TRBV28 and TRBJ2-7, with D unresolved. CDR1 is MDHEN, CDR2 SYDVKM, per germline. Trimming stripped 3 bases from V and 0 bases from J, with 9 bases between. This CDR3 comprises 14 residues. The CDR3 spells CASSLGGASYEQYV. In nucleotides, the CDR3 is TGTGCCAGCAGTTTGGGCGGTGCCTCCTACGAGCAGTACGTC.

This clonotype occurred a few times. This rearrangement joins TRBV5-1 to TRBJ2-3; 9 bases align to TRBD2. V dropped 5 bases and J dropped 0; count of bases not matched to a gene: 4. The CDR3 has 15 amino acids. The germline CDR1 and CDR2 sequences are SGHRS and YFSETQ. The CDR3 DNA is TGCGCCAGCAGATTAGCGGGGGATAGCACAGATACGCAGTATTTT. Protein: CASRLAGDSTDTQYF.

This clonotype was seen more than once but under ten times. This chain links TRBV5-1 with TRBJ1-6; no clear D. There are 19 residues in the CDR3. The germline CDR1 and CDR2 sequences are SGHRS and YFSETQ. V shed 4 bases and J shed 3 bases, with 23 bases lying between them. CDR3 sequence: CASSPGPRTLSFYNSPLHF. CDR3 DNA: TGCGCCAGCAGCCCAGGCCCCCGGACCCTAAGCTTCTATAATTCACCCCTCCACTTT.

J is TRBJ2-7 and V is TRBV7-8, with no clear D. The germline V gene has CDR1 SGHVS and CDR2 FQNEAQ. V was clipped by 4 bases and J by 3 bases, with 4 bases between them. This CDR3 is built from 11 residues. CDR3 loop: CASSSFYEQYF. The DNA of the CDR3 is TGTGCCAGCAGCTCCTTCTACGAGCAGTACTTC.

The chain uses TRBV28 and TRBJ1-6, with D possibly TRBD1 on 5 matching bases. Germline V CDR1 and CDR2: MDHEN, SYDVKM. V was clipped by 4 bases and J by 5 bases, with 12 bases between them. The CDR3 runs 15 residues. CDR3 residues: CASSSPGGNNSPLHF. The CDR3 DNA reads TGTGCCAGCAGTTCCCCTGGGGGTAATAATTCACCCCTCCACTTT.

The gene calls are TRBV5-1 and TRBJ2-2; no reliable D call. CDR3 length equals 14 residues. V was clipped by 1 base and J by 6 bases, with 10 bases between them. Per germline, CDR1 SGHRS and CDR2 YFSETQ. Here the CDR3 DNA reads TGCGCCAGCAGCTTGAGGCAGTCCCCCGGGGAGCTGTTTTTT. It codes for CASSLRQSPGELFF.

This chain uses TRBV10-3 with TRBJ2-7; TRBD2 aligns across 11 bases. Germline assignment: CDR1 ENHRY and CDR2 SYGVKD. With 4 bases clipped from V and 1 base from J, the junction kept 6 bases outside the gene matches. The CDR3 loop spans 16 amino acids. CDR3 sequence reads: CAISGPRLAGSYEQYF. The CDR3 DNA reads as TGTGCCATCAGTGGCCCCCGACTAGCGGGGTCCTACGAGCAGTACTTC.

This clonotype came up a few times. This chain joins TRBV19 and TRBJ1-6, with a weak D call TRBD1 (6 bases). From germline, CDR1 is LNHDA and CDR2 SQIVND (reference sequence). The CDR3 is 14 residues long. With 4 bases removed from V and 10 bases from J, the gap between germline ends came to 14 bases. The CDR3 here is CASSTGGAWSPLHF. In DNA form, the CDR3 reads TGTGCCAGTAGTACGGGGGGCGCATGGTCACCCCTCCACTTT.

A word on this clonotype: The junction shows a germline mismatch at one end, possibly a read error. The chain links TRBV7-7 to TRBJ2-1; D may correspond to TRBD1 or TRBD2 (6 bases each). Per the germline V gene, CDR1 is SSHAT and CDR2 is FNYEAQ (reference sequence). CDR3 length: 14 residues. CDR3: CASSPATGAYEQFF. DNA of the CDR3: TGTGCTAGCAGCCCCGCGACGGGGGCCTATGAGCAGTTCTTC.

The count of this clonotype is one. This chain uses TRBV6-2 or TRBV6-3 with TRBJ1-5; D is unclear. The CDR3 loop spans 13 amino acids. The germline V gene has CDR1 MNHEY and CDR2 SVGEGT. The V gene lost 6 bases and the J gene lost 6 bases, with 12 bases spanning the gap. The CDR3 region has the DNA TGTGCCAGCAGGACCAGGACGGGTCAGCCCCAGCATTTT. This codes for CASRTRTGQPQHF.

In its sample, this clonotype was seen a few times. DNA for the CDR3: TGTGCCAGCAGCCAAGATTTGGGGAACTATGGCTACACCTTC. Amino acids: CASSQDLGNYGYTF. This chain joins TRBV4-2 and TRBJ1-2, with D uncertain. CDR3 length equals 14 residues. The V end was cut by 0 bases, the J end by 2 bases, with 7 bases between. The germline V gene has CDR1 LGHNA and CDR2 YNFKEQ.

This chain uses TRBV12-3 or TRBV12-4 with TRBJ2-3; a possible D gene is TRBD1 (6 bases). The V and J ends lost 9 bases and 3 bases respectively, with 16 bases between them. This CDR3 has 14 residues. CDR3 protein: CASEKAGETDTQYF. The CDR3 DNA follows: TGTGCCAGTGAGAAAGCAGGGGAAACAGATACGCAGTATTTT.